A selection of T cell receptor beta chains follows, all from one sample in a study of T-cell reconstitution after alpha-beta-depleted transplantation in children. Via MiXCR, TCRdb re-called the PCR reads, giving one row per CDR3 protein. Altogether fewer than 550,000 distinct CDR3 sequences are present, around 10% being singletons, with the ten largest covering less than 15%. This sample comprised PBMCs, mostly from graft donor cells, obtained 180 days after TCRalphabeta/CD19-depleted stem cell transplant. The receptors originated from a female patient aged 2 to 10 who had a stem cell transplant for aplastic anemia, so the T cells may come from the graft donor. Both conserved end residues are part of each CDR3. A D gene is named only where the DNA matches it firmly. For some rows the clone size is stated as once, few or many, or as a class when expanded; others skip it.

clone size	J gene	V gene	D gene	CDR3 protein	CDR3 DNA
few	TRBJ2-4	TRBV12-3/TRBV12-4	TRBD1	CASSLFIQGDIQYF	TGTGCCAGCAGTTTATTCATTCAGGGGGACATTCAGTACTTC
-	TRBJ2-7	TRBV5-1	-	CASSFTGVEDEQYF	TGCGCCAGCAGCTTTACGGGAGTCGAGGACGAGCAGTACTTC
few	TRBJ1-5	TRBV20-1	-	CSARDRQASNQPQHF	TGCAGTGCTAGAGATAGACAGGCGAGCAATCAGCCCCAGCATTTT
few	TRBJ2-5	TRBV20-1	-	CSARIYQETQYF	TGCAGTGCTAGGATCTACCAAGAGACCCAGTACTTC
-	TRBJ1-1	TRBV28	-	CASSLRDRRDIEAFF	TGTGCCAGCAGTTTAAGGGACCGGAGGGACATTGAAGCTTTCTTT
few	TRBJ2-5	TRBV6-2/TRBV6-3	-	CASSLGPNQETQYF	TGTGCCAGCAGCTTAGGACCGAACCAAGAGACCCAGTACTTC
-	TRBJ1-2	TRBV12-3/TRBV12-4	-	CASSLTPGDYGYTF	TGTGCCAGCAGTTTGACTCCGGGGGACTATGGCTACACCTTC
-	TRBJ2-1	TRBV20-1	TRBD2	CSAQTSGSYNEQFF	TGCAGTGCTCAGACTAGCGGGAGCTACAATGAGCAGTTCTTC
-	TRBJ2-5	TRBV7-2	TRBD2	CASSLGKASGKRKTQYF	TGTGCCAGCAGCTTAGGGAAGGCGAGCGGGAAACGTAAGACCCAGTACTTC
few	TRBJ2-3	TRBV12-3/TRBV12-4	-	CASSFSKADTQYF	TGTGCCAGCAGTTTCTCCAAGGCAGATACGCAGTATTTT
-	TRBJ1-5	TRBV28	-	CASSPLDGDSNQPQHF	TGTGCCAGCAGTCCCCTGGATGGGGATAGCAATCAGCCCCAGCATTTT
few	TRBJ2-1	TRBV7-3	TRBD2	CASSLAGTSEVEQFF	TGTGCCAGCAGCCTGGCCGGGACTAGCGAGGTTGAGCAGTTCTTC
-	TRBJ2-3	TRBV20-1	-	CSARGDLGATDTQYF	TGCAGTGCTAGGGGAGATTTAGGGGCCACAGATACGCAGTATTTT
few	TRBJ2-5	TRBV20-1	TRBD1	CSAPDRQETQYF	TGCAGTGCCCCGGACAGGCAAGAGACCCAGTACTTC
few	TRBJ2-7	TRBV7-6	-	CASSLGQGNEQYF	TGTGCCAGCAGCTTAGGTCAGGGTAACGAGCAGTACTTC
many	TRBJ2-1	TRBV7-2	-	CASSLVAGTRNEQFF	TGTGCCAGCAGCTTAGTGGCAGGGACCCGCAATGAGCAGTTCTTC
-	TRBJ2-7	TRBV6-5	-	CASSYYLSYEQYF	TGTGCCAGCAGTTACTACCTTTCCTACGAGCAGTACTTC
-	TRBJ2-7	TRBV12-3/TRBV12-4	-	CASRGRVTYEQYF	TGTGCCAGCAGGGGACGGGTTACCTACGAGCAGTACTTC
many	TRBJ1-2	TRBV7-3	-	CASSLPPDGYTF	TGTGCCAGCAGCTTACCCCCGGATGGCTACACCTTC
-	TRBJ2-2	TRBV28	TRBD2	CASSFYLAGGTGELFF	TGTGCCAGCAGTTTTTACCTAGCGGGAGGAACCGGGGAGCTGTTTTTT
-	TRBJ1-1	TRBV28	-	CASSLNLGVWNTEAFF	TGTGCCAGCAGTTTAAATTTAGGTGTCTGGAACACTGAAGCTTTCTTT
many	TRBJ1-5	TRBV10-3	-	CAISGADSNQPQHF	TGTGCCATCAGTGGCGCGGACAGCAATCAGCCCCAGCATTTT
few	TRBJ1-1	TRBV10-3	TRBD1	CASIKGQGGQNTEAFF	TGTGCCAGTATTAAGGGACAGGGGGGTCAGAACACTGAAGCTTTCTTT
few	TRBJ1-1	TRBV7-9	-	CASFGSQNTEAFF	TGTGCCAGTTTTGGGAGTCAGAACACTGAAGCTTTCTTT
many	TRBJ1-5	TRBV21-1	-	CASSTNRTSNNQPQHF	TGTGCCAGCAGCACCAACAGGACGTCTAACAATCAGCCCCAGCATTTT
-	TRBJ2-5	TRBV6-1	-	CASSEARGQETQYF	TGTGCCAGCAGTGAAGCCAGGGGCCAAGAGACCCAGTACTTC
-	TRBJ2-6	TRBV5-1	TRBD1	CASSFWGTVLSGANVLTF	TGCGCCAGCAGCTTTTGGGGGACAGTGCTCTCTGGGGCCAACGTCCTGACTTTC
-	TRBJ1-1	TRBV5-1	TRBD1	CASSFAGGITEAFF	TGCGCCAGCAGCTTCGCAGGGGGAATAACTGAAGCTTTCTTT
few	TRBJ2-3	TRBV7-2	-	CASSPGLGSDTQYF	TGTGCCAGCAGCCCCGGACTCGGGTCAGATACGCAGTATTTT
-	TRBJ2-7	TRBV19	-	CASSWTTDTYEQYF	TGTGCCAGTAGTTGGACGACAGACACCTACGAGCAGTACTTC
-	TRBJ2-3	TRBV24-1	-	CATSDLDSTDTQYF	TGTGCCACCAGTGATTTGGACAGCACAGATACGCAGTATTTT
few	TRBJ1-1	TRBV29-1	-	CSVERQANTEAFF	TGCAGCGTTGAACGCCAGGCGAACACTGAAGCTTTCTTT
few	TRBJ2-2	TRBV11-1	TRBD2	CASSISLAGPLYTGELFF	TGTGCCAGCAGCATCTCACTAGCGGGACCCCTATACACCGGGGAGCTGTTTTTT
-	TRBJ2-7	TRBV29-1	TRBD2	CSVEGLAGGPGYEQYF	TGCAGCGTTGAAGGACTAGCGGGAGGGCCGGGGTACGAGCAGTACTTC
-	TRBJ1-4	TRBV20-1	-	CSAKPPRGRRNEKLFF	TGCAGTGCCAAGCCTCCTCGGGGGCGGAGAAATGAAAAACTGTTTTTT
few	TRBJ2-1	TRBV6-1	TRBD2	CASKRLADYNEQFF	TGTGCCAGCAAAAGACTAGCGGACTACAATGAGCAGTTCTTC
few	TRBJ2-4	TRBV12-3/TRBV12-4	TRBD2	CASTSGREESRDIQYF	TGTGCCAGCACCTCCGGGCGGGAGGAGAGTAGGGACATTCAGTACTTC
-	TRBJ2-5	TRBV19	TRBD1	CASSIRNRGLVETQYF	TGTGCCAGTAGTATCCGGAACAGGGGGCTTGTGGAGACCCAGTACTTC
-	TRBJ1-5	TRBV20-1	-	CSARGTGSGQPQHF	TGCAGTGCTAGAGGAACAGGGTCGGGGCAGCCCCAGCATTTT
-	TRBJ2-1	TRBV7-8	-	CASSLVRGWDEQFF	TGTGCCAGCAGCTTAGTAAGGGGGTGGGATGAGCAGTTCTTC
few	TRBJ1-2	TRBV12-3/TRBV12-4	TRBD1	CASNPSRGAYYGYTF	TGTGCCAGCAATCCCTCCAGGGGGGCCTACTATGGCTACACCTTC
-	TRBJ1-1	TRBV12-3/TRBV12-4	TRBD1	CASSFHPGQGAGLPEAFF	TGTGCCAGCAGTTTTCACCCGGGACAGGGGGCCGGTTTGCCTGAAGCTTTCTTT
few	TRBJ2-7	TRBV7-2	-	CASSRYSYEQYF	TGTGCCAGCAGCCGATACTCCTACGAGCAGTACTTC
-	TRBJ2-1	TRBV7-3	TRBD2	CASSPSSGGHFPREQFF	TGTGCCAGCAGCCCAAGTTCGGGAGGCCATTTTCCCCGTGAGCAGTTCTTC
-	TRBJ1-3	TRBV7-9	-	CASTVPGSSGNTIYF	TGTGCCAGCACCGTTCCGGGGTCCTCTGGAAACACCATATATTTT
-	TRBJ2-3	TRBV12-3/TRBV12-4	-	CASSLEVPGDTQYF	TGTGCCAGCAGTTTAGAGGTACCGGGAGATACGCAGTATTTT
few	TRBJ1-2	TRBV7-2	-	CASSLSTSNYGYTF	TGTGCCAGCAGCTTATCGACGTCTAACTATGGCTACACCTTC
-	TRBJ2-3	TRBV6-5	-	CASSYGQLRVDTDTQYF	TGTGCCAGCAGTTACGGACAGCTACGCGTAGACACAGATACGCAGTATTTT
-	TRBJ2-2	TRBV6-2/TRBV6-3	-	CASIPAGVGLGGELFF	TGTGCCAGCATCCCTGCAGGAGTCGGTCTAGGCGGGGAGCTGTTTTTT
-	TRBJ2-1	TRBV11-3	-	CASSPGQGIGNEQFF	TGTGCCAGCAGCCCGGGGCAGGGGATCGGCAATGAGCAGTTCTTC
many	TRBJ2-1	TRBV28	TRBD2	CASSFGGSSYNEQFF	TGTGCCAGCAGTTTCGGCGGGAGTTCTTACAATGAGCAGTTCTTC
few	TRBJ1-6	TRBV12-3/TRBV12-4	-	CASSSKSPLHF	TGTGCCAGCAGTTCTAAATCACCCCTCCACTTT
many	TRBJ2-7	TRBV15	-	CATSREGAGYEQYF	TGTGCCACCAGCAGAGAGGGGGCTGGCTACGAGCAGTACTTC